The present entry profiles one T cell receptor (beta chain) with its context. In the original processing: Reference gene primer amplification gave estimated nucleated cell counts. TCRdb's table, derived via immunoSEQ multiplex PCR, lists solely in-frame clones and lacks some. The D gene and trimming were derived from the DNA, and the V and J assignments and clone size from that table. The profile covers 390,000 or so clones, with 90% appearing a single time and 6% to 7.5% taken by the ten largest. This CDR3 contains 15 residues. CDR1 and CDR2 (germline): SGHDN, FVKESK. V trimming: 4 bases; J trimming: 1 base; junction bases outside the gene matches: 3. These data are taken from a study of blood T cell repertoires in COVID-19. For the study at large: Acute and convalescent COVID-19 samples came from the United States, Italy and Spain. T cells, B-cell-depleted T cells, or PBMCs provided the cDNA or gDNA that served as material.

The receptor comes from a man younger than 35 with active or convalescent COVID-19. The V call is TRBV14, the J call TRBJ2-2; 7 positions agree with TRBD1. Sequencing was carried out using peripheral blood. The DNA for the CDR3 is TGTGCCAGCAGCCCTTACAGGGGGAACACCGGGGAGCTGTTTTTT. It translates to CASSPYRGNTGELFF.